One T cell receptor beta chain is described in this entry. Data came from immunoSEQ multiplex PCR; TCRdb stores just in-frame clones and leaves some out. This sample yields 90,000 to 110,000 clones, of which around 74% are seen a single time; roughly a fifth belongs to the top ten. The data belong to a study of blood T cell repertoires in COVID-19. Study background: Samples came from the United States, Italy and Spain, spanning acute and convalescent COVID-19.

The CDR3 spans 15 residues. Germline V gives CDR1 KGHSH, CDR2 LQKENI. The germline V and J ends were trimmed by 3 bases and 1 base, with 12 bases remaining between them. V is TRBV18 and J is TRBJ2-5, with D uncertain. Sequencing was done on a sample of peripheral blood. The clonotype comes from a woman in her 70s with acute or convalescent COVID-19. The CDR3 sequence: CASSPIPSAQETQYF. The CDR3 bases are TGTGCCAGCTCACCTATACCGAGCGCCCAAGAGACCCAGTACTTC.